The 18 T cell receptor beta chains in this list originate from one sample, sequenced in a study of blood T cell repertoires in COVID-19. This table comes from immunoSEQ multiplex PCR, and its TCRdb copy is limited to in-frame clones, with some not included. The profile shows roughly 500,000 clones, 89% of them singletons. The sample comprised peripheral blood. These receptors all stem from a man between 18 and 35 years old with COVID-19, enrolled during active disease.

The chain uses TRBV11-1 and TRBJ1-1; the D gene is possibly TRBD1 (5 bases). Germline V gene data show CDR1 as SGHAT and CDR2 as FQDESV (reference sequence). V was trimmed by 5 bases and J by 0 bases, leaving 13 bases between them. This CDR3 region has 15 residues. CDR3 bases: TGTGCCAGCAGCCCGAGACAGACACTGAACACTGAAGCTTTCTTT. This gives the protein CASSPRQTLNTEAFF.

This chain connects TRBV6-5 to TRBJ2-3, with D uncertain. This CDR3 comprises 13 residues. With 4 bases removed from V and 2 bases from J, the gap between germline ends came to 7 bases. Germline CDR1 reads MNHEY; CDR2 reads SVGAGI. This CDR3 is CASSFEATDTQYF. As DNA, the CDR3 is TGTGCCAGCAGTTTCGAGGCCACAGATACGCAGTATTTT.

The CDR3 sequence is CASSFYPGLNTEAFF. The CDR3 nucleotides are TGTGCCAGCAGTTTTTATCCAGGGTTGAACACTGAAGCTTTCTTT. The chain combines TRBV27 with TRBJ1-1, with D possibly matching TRBD1 (5 bases). This CDR3 is 15 amino acids long. V lost 3 bases and J lost 0, with 11 bases in between. Germline loops: CDR1 MNHEY, CDR2 SMNVEV (reference sequence).

A few counts support this clone. The chain couples TRBV5-1 to TRBJ2-7; 7 bases agree with TRBD1. V was pared by 1 base and J by 0 bases, with 19 bases of the junction left unmatched. Germline CDR1 and CDR2: SGHRS and YFSETQ. This CDR3 spans 20 amino acids. Here the CDR3 reads CASSLSPPTGIPLSSYEQYF. CDR3 DNA: TGCGCCAGCAGCTTGTCTCCCCCGACAGGGATCCCCCTGAGCTCCTACGAGCAGTACTTC.

This chain uses TRBV15 with TRBJ2-5, with D tentatively TRBD2 (5 bases). CDR1 is LNHNV and CDR2 is YYDKDF in the germline V gene (reference sequence). V shed 6 bases and J shed 2 bases, with 10 bases lying between them. The CDR3 runs 13 residues. The CDR3 DNA follows: TGTGCCACCAGGCAAAGAGGGCAAGAGACCCAGTACTTC. Translating it yields CATRQRGQETQYF.

The chain uses TRBV7-2 and TRBJ1-1, with D possibly being TRBD1 (5 bases). Germline CDR1 and CDR2: SGHTA and FQGNSA. CDR3 length: 13 residues. Trimming stripped 5 bases from V and 1 base from J, with 8 bases between. CDR3 residues: CASSEGQNTEAFF. The CDR3 coding sequence is TGTGCCAGCAGCGAAGGACAGAACACTGAAGCTTTCTTT.

Concerning this clone itself: Other DNA variants within this sample encode the same CDR3. The chain links TRBV27 to TRBJ2-7; possibly TRBD2 for D (6 bases). Trimming shortened V by 2 bases and J by 5 bases, and 7 bases separated the two germline ends. CDR1 and CDR2 from the germline V gene are MNHEY and SMNVEV (reference sequence). The CDR3 contains 12 residues. The chain's CDR3 is CASSLRGNEQYF. CDR3 DNA: TGTGCCAGCAGTTTACGGGGGAACGAGCAGTACTTC.

The rearrangement links TRBV19 to TRBJ1-1; the D is unclear. Germline V CDR1 and CDR2: LNHDA, SQIVND (reference sequence). V was clipped by 7 bases and J by 0 bases, with 15 bases between them. This CDR3 is built from 15 residues. The CDR3 nucleotides read TGTGCCAGTAAGTCGGTCGTTAAGATGAACACTGAAGCTTTCTTT. This encodes CASKSVVKMNTEAFF.

The count of this clone is one. This rearrangement joins TRBV20-1 to TRBJ2-1; D possibly corresponds to TRBD2 (6 bases). The CDR3 covers 16 residues. Germline CDR1 and CDR2: DFQATT and SNEGSKA (reference sequence). V shed 3 bases and J shed 6 bases, with 21 bases lying between them. CDR3 region: CSASPASAKVGNEQFF. CDR3 DNA: TGCAGTGCTAGTCCAGCTAGCGCGAAGGTTGGCAATGAGCAGTTCTTC.

V and J are TRBV10-3 and TRBJ1-6; TRBD1 might be the D (5 bases). This CDR3 has 13 amino acids. The germline V gene has CDR1 ENHRY and CDR2 SYGVKD. The germline V and J ends were trimmed by 10 bases and 13 bases, with 20 bases remaining between them. CDR3 amino acids: CATPARAASPLHF. The DNA of the CDR3 is TGTGCCACCCCGGCCAGGGCCGCTTCCCCCCTCCACTTT.

The gene calls are TRBV2 and TRBJ2-2; the D gene is possibly TRBD2 (5 bases). Germline V gene lookup returns CDR1 SNHLY and CDR2 FYNNEI. There are 13 residues in the CDR3. Trimming pared 6 bases from V and 6 bases from J, leaving 11 bases between. CDR3 nucleotide sequence: TGTGCCAGCAGCGAACTAGTGGCCGGGGAGCTGTTTTTT. It translates to CASSELVAGELFF.

The V and J genes are TRBV7-9 and TRBJ1-4, with 10 bases identical to TRBD1. From germline, CDR1 is SEHNR and CDR2 FQNEAQ (reference sequence). Unmatched junction bases numbered 3, after V lost 6 bases and J lost 5 bases. CDR3 size: 14 residues. CDR3 residues: CASSLTGGNEKLFF. CDR3 DNA: TGTGCCAGCAGTTTGACAGGGGGCAATGAAAAACTGTTTTTT.

The chain joins TRBV5-1 to TRBJ1-1, with a tentative D call TRBD1 (5 bases). Germline CDR1 is SGHRS and CDR2 is YFSETQ. Deletions cut 0 bases from V and 5 bases from J, with 11 bases between. The CDR3 contains 14 residues. CDR3 nucleotides: TGCGCCAGCAGCTTGGCCGTCAGGGCTACTGAAGCTTTCTTT. It codes for CASSLAVRATEAFF.

The chain employs TRBV10-3 and TRBJ1-6; TRBD1 aligns across 8 bases. The germline CDR1 and CDR2 sequences are ENHRY and SYGVKD. Germline trimming cut 7 bases from V and 7 bases from J; bases unmatched to any gene: 6. The CDR3 sequence is 14 residues long. This chain's CDR3 is CAIKGTGRNSPLHF. The CDR3 DNA sequence: TGTGCCATCAAAGGGACAGGTCGAAATTCACCCCTCCACTTT.

The rearrangement joins TRBV19 to TRBJ2-5; 9 nucleotides line up with TRBD1. The junction had 5 bases not matched to a gene; V was cut back by 4 bases and J by 5 bases. Germline assignment: CDR1 LNHDA and CDR2 SQIVND (reference sequence). The CDR3 length is 14 residues. In nucleotides, the CDR3 is TGTGCCAGTAGTAACAGGGGGCGCCAGGAGACCCAGTACTTC. Its protein is CASSNRGRQETQYF.

The chain is built from TRBV5-1 and TRBJ1-5, with D perhaps TRBD1 (6 bases). V lost 0 bases, J lost 5 bases, and 12 bases lay in between. Germline-derived CDR1 and CDR2 are SGHRS and YFSETQ. This CDR3 has 15 residues. In DNA form, the CDR3 reads TGCGCCAGCAGCTTGGGGACAGACATGCATCAGCCCCAGCATTTT. This gives the protein CASSLGTDMHQPQHF.

The gene calls are TRBV25-1 and TRBJ2-7, with TRBD1 as a possible D gene (5 bases). The CDR3 runs 16 residues. The V gene's germline CDR1 is MGHDK and CDR2 SYGVNS. Trimming removed 3 bases at V and 2 bases at J, with 17 bases between. CDR3 in amino acids: CASSDSRQTPTYEQYF. As DNA, the CDR3 is TGTGCCAGCAGTGATTCCCGACAGACACCCACCTACGAGCAGTACTTC.

The chain links TRBV25-1 to TRBJ2-7; 7 bases line up with TRBD1. The CDR3 spans 15 residues. The V gene's germline CDR1 is MGHDK and CDR2 SYGVNS. After removal of 10 bases from V and 0 bases from J, the junction contained 12 bases not matched to a gene. This CDR3 reads CAIRKLRQGSYEQYF. For the CDR3, the DNA is TGTGCCATCCGAAAACTCAGACAGGGCTCCTACGAGCAGTACTTC.